A single sample is the source of the 3 T cell receptor beta chains below, sequenced in a study of OX40 agonist ivuxolimab in advanced cancers. The library was produced with the immunoSEQ multiplex PCR assay. TCRdb holds this immuneACCESS table with in-frame rearrangements only. Some clones are missing; in checked studies, unresolved V genes explain under half, and the rest has no known cause. The sample records just under 65,000 clones, 70% to 90% of which are singletons. Roughly 1.2% of the sample goes to the ten largest clones. This sample comprised CD4+ or CD8+ T cells sorted from blood, obtained in a trial of the OX40 agonist ivuxolimab. The receptors were sampled from an adult with an advanced solid tumor such as melanoma, head and neck, liver or kidney cancer.

The table lists this clone with a count of one. The chain joins TRBV4-1 to TRBJ1-4; D unresolved. V was shortened by 0 bases and J by 4 bases, with 12 bases between the two germline ends. Germline V lookup: CDR1 MGHRA, CDR2 YSYEKL. This CDR3 has 16 amino acids. The CDR3 sequence: CASSQDWRGLNEKLFF. CDR3 bases: TGCGCCAGCAGCCAAGATTGGCGGGGTCTTAATGAAAAACTGTTTTTT.

V is TRBV6-1 and J is TRBJ2-7; D is perhaps TRBD2 (5 bases). Germline V lookup: CDR1 MNHNS, CDR2 SASEGT. The V end was cut by 8 bases, the J end by 7 bases, with 15 bases between. This CDR3 is built from 12 residues. The CDR3 reads CASEKEAREQYF. The CDR3 DNA is TGTGCCAGCGAGAAGGAGGCCCGGGAGCAGTACTTC.

This clone has more than one count but fewer than ten. This chain links TRBV2 with TRBJ1-4; maybe TRBD1 (6 bases). This CDR3 is 14 amino acids long. In germline, CDR1 is SNHLY, CDR2 FYNNEI. Trimming left V 6 bases short and J 0 bases short, with 8 bases between. The CDR3 spells CASRDSATNEKLFF. DNA for the CDR3: TGTGCCAGCAGGGACAGTGCAACTAATGAAAAACTGTTTTTT.